Here is one TCR beta chain with its context. Sequenced by immunoSEQ multiplex PCR; TCRdb stores in-frame clones only, minus some. The data show 60,000 to 85,000 clones, roughly 85% seen once. These data are taken from a study of blood T cell repertoires in COVID-19. Trimming removed 4 bases from V and 2 bases from J; junction bases left unmatched: 1. CDR3 size: 13 residues. Germline V lookup: CDR1 SGHNT, CDR2 YYREEE (reference sequence). The origin of this receptor is a man between 60 and 75 years old with COVID-19, enrolled during active disease. The specimen was peripheral blood. The chain employs TRBV5-4 and TRBJ2-5, with 8 bases aligning to TRBD1. The CDR3 nucleotides read TGTGCCAGCAGCAGGGACAGGCAAGAGACCCAGTACTTC. It codes for CASSRDRQETQYF.